The source of this T cell receptor (beta chain) is a study of early T cells in non-severe SARS-CoV-2 infection. The ends were cut back, 0 bases at V and 11 bases at J, with 7 bases in the middle. The germline V gene encodes CDR1 KGHSY and CDR2 FQNENV. The CDR3 has 11 residues. Via MiXCR, TCRdb re-called the 5' RACE reads, giving one row per CDR3 protein. The sample shows 35,000 to 45,000 distinct CDR3 sequences, approximately 5.9% of them seen only once. This chain links TRBV16 with TRBJ1-1; no clear D gene. The sample was whole blood, taken at baseline. This clonotype originated in an adult who was a healthcare worker with PCR-confirmed SARS-CoV-2 infection or an uninfected control (not recorded which). CDR3 nucleotide sequence: TGTGCCAGCAGCCAATCCGTGGACGCTTTCTTT. Protein: CASSQSVDAFF.